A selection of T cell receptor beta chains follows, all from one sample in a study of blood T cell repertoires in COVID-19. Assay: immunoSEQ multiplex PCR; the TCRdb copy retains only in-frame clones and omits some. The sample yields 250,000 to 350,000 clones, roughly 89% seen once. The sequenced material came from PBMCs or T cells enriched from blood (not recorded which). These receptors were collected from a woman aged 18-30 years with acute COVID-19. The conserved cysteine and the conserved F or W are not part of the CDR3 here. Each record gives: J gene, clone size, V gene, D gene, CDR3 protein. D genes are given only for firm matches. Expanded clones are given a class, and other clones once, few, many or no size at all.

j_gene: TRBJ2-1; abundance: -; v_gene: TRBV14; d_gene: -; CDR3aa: ASSQTLGGEQF
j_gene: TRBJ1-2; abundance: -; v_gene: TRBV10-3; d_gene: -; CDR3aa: AISDRENYGYT
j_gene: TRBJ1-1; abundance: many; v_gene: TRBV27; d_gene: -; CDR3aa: ASSLTPYRAGGTEAF
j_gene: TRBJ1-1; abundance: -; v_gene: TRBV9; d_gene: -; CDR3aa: ASSVSGLGSEAF
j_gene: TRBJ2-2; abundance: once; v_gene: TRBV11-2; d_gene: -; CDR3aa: ASGRLGAGLLVGTGELF
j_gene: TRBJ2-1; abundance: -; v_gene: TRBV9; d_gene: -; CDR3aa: ASSILASAVNEQF
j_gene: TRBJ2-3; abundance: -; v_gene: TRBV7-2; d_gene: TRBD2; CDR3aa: ASSIAWTSGGTDTQY
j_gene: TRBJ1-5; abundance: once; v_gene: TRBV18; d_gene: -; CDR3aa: ASSPMGLRNQPQH
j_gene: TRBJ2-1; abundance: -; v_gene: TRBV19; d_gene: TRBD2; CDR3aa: ASSPKRGGSYNEQF
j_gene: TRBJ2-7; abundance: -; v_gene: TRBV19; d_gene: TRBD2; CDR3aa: ASSMSREGLYEQY
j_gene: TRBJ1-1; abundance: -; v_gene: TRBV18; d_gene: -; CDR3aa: ASSPGGDTEAF
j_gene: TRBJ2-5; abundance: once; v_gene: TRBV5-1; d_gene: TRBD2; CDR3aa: ASSDATSGWGETQY
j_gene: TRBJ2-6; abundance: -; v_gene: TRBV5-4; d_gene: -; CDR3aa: ASSLAVTRGASGANVLT
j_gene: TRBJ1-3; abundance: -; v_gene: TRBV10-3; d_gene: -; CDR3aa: ATRDSPLYSGNTIY
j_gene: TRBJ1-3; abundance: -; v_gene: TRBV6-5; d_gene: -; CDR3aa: ASGGLNTIY
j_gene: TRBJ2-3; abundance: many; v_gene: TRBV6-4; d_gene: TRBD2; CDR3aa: ASGPSAGAPDTQY
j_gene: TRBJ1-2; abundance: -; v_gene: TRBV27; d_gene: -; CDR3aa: ASAYRVGDYGYT
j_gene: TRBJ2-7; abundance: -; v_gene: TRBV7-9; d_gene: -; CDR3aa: ASSLISSYEQY
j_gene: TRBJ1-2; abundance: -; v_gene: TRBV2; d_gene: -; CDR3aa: ASSETQAGGHSGYT
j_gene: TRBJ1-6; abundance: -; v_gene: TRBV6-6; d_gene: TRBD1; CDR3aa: ASSKSGTDNSPLH
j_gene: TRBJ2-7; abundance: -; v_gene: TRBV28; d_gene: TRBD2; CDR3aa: ATAAGGVSYEQY
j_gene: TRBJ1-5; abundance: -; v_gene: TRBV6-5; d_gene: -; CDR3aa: AVQGAGSNQPQH
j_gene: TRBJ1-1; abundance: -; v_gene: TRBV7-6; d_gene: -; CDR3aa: ASSLPIGQVNTEAF
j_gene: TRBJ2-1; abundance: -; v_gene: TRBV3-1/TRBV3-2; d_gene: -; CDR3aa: ASSLISGRKYNEQF
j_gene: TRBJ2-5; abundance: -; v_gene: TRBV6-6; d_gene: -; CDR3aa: ASNEGETQY
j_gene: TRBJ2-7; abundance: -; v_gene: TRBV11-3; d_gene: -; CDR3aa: ASSVTGIGEQY
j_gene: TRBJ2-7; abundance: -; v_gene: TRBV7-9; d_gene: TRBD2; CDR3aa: ASSLSGKPLEQY
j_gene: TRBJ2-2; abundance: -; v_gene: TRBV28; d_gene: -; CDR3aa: ASRTLNTGELF
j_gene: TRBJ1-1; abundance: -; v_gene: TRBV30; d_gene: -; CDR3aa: AWVDGLNTEAF
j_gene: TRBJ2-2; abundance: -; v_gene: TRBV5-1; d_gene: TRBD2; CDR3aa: ASSLGTSGRAGELF
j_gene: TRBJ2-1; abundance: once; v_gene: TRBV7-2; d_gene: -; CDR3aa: ASSQGSHGYNEQF
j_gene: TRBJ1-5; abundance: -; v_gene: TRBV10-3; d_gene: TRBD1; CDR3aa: AIRQQGNDQPQH
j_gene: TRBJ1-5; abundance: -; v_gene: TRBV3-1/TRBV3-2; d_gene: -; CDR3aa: ASSQDVTRGPRPQH
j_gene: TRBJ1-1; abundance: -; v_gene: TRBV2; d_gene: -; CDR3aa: ASSPKAGRGEAF
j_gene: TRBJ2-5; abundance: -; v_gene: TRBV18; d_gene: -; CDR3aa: ASSPIGETQY
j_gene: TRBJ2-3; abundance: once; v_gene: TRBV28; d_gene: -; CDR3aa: ASGVSPRRTQY
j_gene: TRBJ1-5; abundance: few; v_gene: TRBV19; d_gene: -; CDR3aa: ASNSQGYSNQPQH
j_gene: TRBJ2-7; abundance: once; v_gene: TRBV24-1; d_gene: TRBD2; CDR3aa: ATSPAGGRDEQY
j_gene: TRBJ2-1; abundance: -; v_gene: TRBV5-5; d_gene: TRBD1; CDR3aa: ASSPTGVTPYNEQF
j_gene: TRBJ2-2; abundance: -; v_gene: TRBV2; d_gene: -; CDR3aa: ASIEGLPGELF